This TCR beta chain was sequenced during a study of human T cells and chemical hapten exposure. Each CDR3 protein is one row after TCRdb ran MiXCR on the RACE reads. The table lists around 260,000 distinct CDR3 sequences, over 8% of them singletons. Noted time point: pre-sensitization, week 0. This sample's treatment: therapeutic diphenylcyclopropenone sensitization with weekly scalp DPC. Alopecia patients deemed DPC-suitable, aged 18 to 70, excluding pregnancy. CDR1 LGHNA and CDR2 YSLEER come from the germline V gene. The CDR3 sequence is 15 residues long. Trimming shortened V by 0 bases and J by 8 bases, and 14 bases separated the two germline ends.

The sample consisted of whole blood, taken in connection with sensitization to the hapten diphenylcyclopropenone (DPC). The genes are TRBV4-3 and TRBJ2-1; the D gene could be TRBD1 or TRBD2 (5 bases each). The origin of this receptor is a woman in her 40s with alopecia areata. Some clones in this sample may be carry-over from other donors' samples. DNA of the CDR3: TGCGCCAGCAGCCAAGAGATGCGAGGGGACCATGAGCAGTTCTTC. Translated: CASSQEMRGDHEQFF.